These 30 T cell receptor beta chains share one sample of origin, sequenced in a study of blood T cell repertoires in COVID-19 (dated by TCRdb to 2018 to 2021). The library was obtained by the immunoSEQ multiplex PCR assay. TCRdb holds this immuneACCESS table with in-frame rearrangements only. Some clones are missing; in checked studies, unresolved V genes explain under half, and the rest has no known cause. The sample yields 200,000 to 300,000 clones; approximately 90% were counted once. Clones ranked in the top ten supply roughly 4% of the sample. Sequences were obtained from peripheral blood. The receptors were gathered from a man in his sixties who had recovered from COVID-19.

The CDR3 DNA follows: TGTGCCAGCAGCTTAGAGTCAGGGTCTTCGGTGGTACTCGAGCAGTACTTC. Amino acid sequence: CASSLESGSSVVLEQYF. The chain carries TRBV11-2 and TRBJ2-7; D possibly corresponds to TRBD1 (5 bases). Trimming took off 0 bases at V and 6 bases at J, with 21 bases between the two ends. Looked up from germline, CDR1 is SGHAT and CDR2 is FQNNGV. The CDR3 consists of 17 residues.

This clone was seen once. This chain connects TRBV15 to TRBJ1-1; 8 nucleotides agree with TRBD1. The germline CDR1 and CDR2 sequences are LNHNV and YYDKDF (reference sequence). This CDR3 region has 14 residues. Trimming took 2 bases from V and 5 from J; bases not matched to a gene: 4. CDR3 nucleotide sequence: TGTGCCACCAGCAGATCGGACAGGGTGACTGAAGCTTTCTTT. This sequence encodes CATSRSDRVTEAFF.

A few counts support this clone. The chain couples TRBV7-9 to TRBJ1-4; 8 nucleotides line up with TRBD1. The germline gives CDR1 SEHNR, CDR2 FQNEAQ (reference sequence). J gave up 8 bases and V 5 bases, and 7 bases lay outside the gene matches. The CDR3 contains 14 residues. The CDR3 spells CASSPGQGGEKLFF. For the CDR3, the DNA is TGTGCCAGCAGCCCCGGACAGGGTGGGGAAAAACTGTTTTTT.

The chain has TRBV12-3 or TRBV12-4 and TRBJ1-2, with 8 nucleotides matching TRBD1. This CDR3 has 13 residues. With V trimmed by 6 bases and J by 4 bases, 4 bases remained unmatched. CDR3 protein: CASSRTGSYGYTF. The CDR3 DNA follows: TGTGCCAGCAGCCGGACAGGGAGCTATGGCTACACCTTC.

Written as DNA, the CDR3 is TGTGCCAGCAGCGTGAGGACTAGCGGGGGGAACGGGGAGCTGTTTTTT. This sequence encodes CASSVRTSGGNGELFF. This chain joins TRBV9 and TRBJ2-2; 14 bases line up with TRBD2. CDR3 length equals 16 residues. V lost 2 bases and J lost 7; bases outside the gene matches: 4. In germline, CDR1 is SGDLS, CDR2 YYNGEE. Supplemented by reference TRBV9 and TRBJ2-2, the full variable domain reads DSGVTQTPKHLITATGQRVTLRCSPRSGDLSVYWYQQSLDQGLQFLIQYYNGEERAKGNILERFSAQQFPDLHSELNLSSLELGDSALYFCASSVRTSGGNGELFFGEGSRLTVL.

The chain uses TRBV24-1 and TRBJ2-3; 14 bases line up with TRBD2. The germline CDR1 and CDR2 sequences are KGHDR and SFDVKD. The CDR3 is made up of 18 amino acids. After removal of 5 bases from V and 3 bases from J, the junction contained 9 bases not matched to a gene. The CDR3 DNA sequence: TGTGCCACCAGTGGTTACAGGACTAGCGGGGGGCATACAGATACGCAGTATTTT. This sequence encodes CATSGYRTSGGHTDTQYF.

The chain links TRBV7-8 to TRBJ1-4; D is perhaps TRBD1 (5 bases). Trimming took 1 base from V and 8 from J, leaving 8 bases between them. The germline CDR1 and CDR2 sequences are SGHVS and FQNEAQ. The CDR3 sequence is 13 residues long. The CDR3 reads CASSLGGREKLFF. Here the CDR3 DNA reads TGTGCCAGCAGCTTAGGGGGCCGGGAAAAACTGTTTTTT.

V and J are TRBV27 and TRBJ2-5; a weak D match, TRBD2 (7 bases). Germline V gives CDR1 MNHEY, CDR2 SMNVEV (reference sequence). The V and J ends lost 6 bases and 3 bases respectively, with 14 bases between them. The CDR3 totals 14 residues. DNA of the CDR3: TGTGCCAGCAGCCTGGGGGAGGGGGAAGAGACCCAGTACTTC. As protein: CASSLGEGEETQYF.

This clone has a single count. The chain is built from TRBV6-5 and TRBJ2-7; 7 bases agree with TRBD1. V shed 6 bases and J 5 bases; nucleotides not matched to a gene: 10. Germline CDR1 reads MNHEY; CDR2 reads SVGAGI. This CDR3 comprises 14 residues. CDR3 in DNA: TGTGCCAGCAGAGATCCGGGACAGTACCACGAGCAGTACTTC. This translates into CASRDPGQYHEQYF.

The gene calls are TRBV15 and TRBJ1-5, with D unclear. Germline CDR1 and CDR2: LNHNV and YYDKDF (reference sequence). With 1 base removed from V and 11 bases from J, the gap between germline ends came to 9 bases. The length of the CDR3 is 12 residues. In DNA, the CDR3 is TGTGCCACCAGCAGAGGCACCTACTCCCAGCATTTT. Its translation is CATSRGTYSQHF.

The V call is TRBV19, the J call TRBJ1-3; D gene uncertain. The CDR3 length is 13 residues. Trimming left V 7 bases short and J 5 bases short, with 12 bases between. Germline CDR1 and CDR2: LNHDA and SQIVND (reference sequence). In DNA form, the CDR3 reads TGTGCCAGTAATTTCGGGTCAAGAAACACCATATATTTT. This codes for CASNFGSRNTIYF.

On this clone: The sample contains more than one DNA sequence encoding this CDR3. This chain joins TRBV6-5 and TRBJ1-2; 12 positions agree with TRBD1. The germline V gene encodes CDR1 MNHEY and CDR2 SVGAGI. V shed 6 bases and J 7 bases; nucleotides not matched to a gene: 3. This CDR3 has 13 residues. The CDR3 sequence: CASRGTGGSGYTF. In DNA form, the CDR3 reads TGTGCCAGCAGAGGGACAGGGGGCTCTGGCTACACCTTC.

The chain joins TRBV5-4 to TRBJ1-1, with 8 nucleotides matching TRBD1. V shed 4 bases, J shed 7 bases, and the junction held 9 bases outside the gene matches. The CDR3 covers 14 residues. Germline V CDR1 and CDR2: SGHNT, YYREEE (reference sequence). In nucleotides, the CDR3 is TGTGCCAGCAGCGGATCAGGGGGCGGACTTGAAGCTTTCTTT. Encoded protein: CASSGSGGGLEAFF.

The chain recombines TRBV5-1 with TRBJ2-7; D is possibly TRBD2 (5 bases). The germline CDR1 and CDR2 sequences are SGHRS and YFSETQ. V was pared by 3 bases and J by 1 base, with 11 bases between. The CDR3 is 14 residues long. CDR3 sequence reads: CASSSRTRSYEQYF. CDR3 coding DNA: TGCGCCAGCAGCTCCAGGACTCGATCCTACGAGCAGTACTTC.

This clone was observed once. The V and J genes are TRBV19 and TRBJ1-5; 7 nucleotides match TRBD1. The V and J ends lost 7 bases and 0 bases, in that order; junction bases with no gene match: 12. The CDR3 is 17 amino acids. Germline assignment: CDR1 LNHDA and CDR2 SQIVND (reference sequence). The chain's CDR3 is CASISVEGQISNQPQHF. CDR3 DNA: TGTGCCAGTATCTCAGTTGAGGGACAGATTAGCAATCAGCCCCAGCATTTT.

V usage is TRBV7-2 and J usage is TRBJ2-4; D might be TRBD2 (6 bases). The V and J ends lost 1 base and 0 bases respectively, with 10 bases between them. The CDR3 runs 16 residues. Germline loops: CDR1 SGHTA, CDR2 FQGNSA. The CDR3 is CASSLVPSAAKNIQYF. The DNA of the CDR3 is TGTGCCAGCAGCTTAGTTCCTAGCGCAGCCAAAAACATTCAGTACTTC.

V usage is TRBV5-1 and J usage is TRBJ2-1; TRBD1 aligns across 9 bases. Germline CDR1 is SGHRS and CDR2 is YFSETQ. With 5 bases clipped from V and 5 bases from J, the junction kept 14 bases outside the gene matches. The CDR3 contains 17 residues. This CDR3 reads CASRQTPGQGENNEQFF. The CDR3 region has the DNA TGCGCCAGCAGGCAAACTCCGGGACAGGGAGAAAACAATGAGCAGTTCTTC.

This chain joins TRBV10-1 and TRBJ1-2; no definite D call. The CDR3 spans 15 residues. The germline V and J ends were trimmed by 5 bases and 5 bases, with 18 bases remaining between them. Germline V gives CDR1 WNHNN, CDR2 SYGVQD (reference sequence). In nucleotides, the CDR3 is TGCGCCAGCAGTCCGCTGGGTCTCAAGCGTTATGGCTACACCTTC. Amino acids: CASSPLGLKRYGYTF.

CDR3 amino acids: CASSDTGAYEQYF. The DNA of the CDR3 is TGCGCCAGCAGTGACACAGGGGCCTACGAGCAGTACTTC. The chain combines TRBV10-2 with TRBJ2-7; the match to TRBD1 covers 7 bases. With 3 bases clipped from V and 2 bases from J, the junction kept 1 base outside the gene matches. The CDR3 is 13 residues long. Germline V gene sequence: CDR1 WSHSY, CDR2 SAAADI.

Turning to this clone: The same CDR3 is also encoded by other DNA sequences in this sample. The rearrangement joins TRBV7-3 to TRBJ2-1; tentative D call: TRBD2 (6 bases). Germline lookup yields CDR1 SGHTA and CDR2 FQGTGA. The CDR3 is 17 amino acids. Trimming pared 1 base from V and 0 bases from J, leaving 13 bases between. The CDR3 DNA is TGTGCCAGCAGCTTAAACGGTGGGGGGAGCTCCTACAATGAGCAGTTCTTC. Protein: CASSLNGGGSSYNEQFF.

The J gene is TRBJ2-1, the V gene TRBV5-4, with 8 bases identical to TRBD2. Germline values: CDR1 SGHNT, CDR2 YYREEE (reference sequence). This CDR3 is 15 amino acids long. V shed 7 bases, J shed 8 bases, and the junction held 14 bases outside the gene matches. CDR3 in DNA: TGTGCCAGCTCCGTATCTCGGGGGGGCTCCGATGAGCAGTTCTTC. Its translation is CASSVSRGGSDEQFF. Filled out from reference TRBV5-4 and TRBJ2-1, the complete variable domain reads ETGVTQSPTHLIKTRGQQVTLRCSSQSGHNTVSWYQQALGQGPQFIFQYYREEENGRGNFPPRFSGLQFPNYSSELNVNALELDDSALYLCASSVSRGGSDEQFFGPGTRLTVL.

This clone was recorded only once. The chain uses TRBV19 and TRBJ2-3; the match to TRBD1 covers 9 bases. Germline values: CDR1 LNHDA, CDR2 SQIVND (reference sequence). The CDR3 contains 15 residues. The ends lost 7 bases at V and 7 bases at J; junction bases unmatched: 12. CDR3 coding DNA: TGTGCCAGTAAAACCCCGGGACAGGGTCCGAATACGCAGTATTTT. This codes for CASKTPGQGPNTQYF.

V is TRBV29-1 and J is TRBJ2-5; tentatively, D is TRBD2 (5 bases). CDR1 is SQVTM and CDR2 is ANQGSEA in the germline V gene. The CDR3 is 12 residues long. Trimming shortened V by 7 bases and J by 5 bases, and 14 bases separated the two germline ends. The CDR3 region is CSARGLTETQYF. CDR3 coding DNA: TGCAGCGCCCGAGGGCTAACGGAGACCCAGTACTTC.

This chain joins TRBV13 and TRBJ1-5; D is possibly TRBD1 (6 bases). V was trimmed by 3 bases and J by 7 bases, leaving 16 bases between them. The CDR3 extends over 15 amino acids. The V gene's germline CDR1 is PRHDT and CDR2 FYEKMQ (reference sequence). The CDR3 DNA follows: TGTGCCAGCAGCTTCGGTCGCGGGGGCCTCCAGCCCCAGCATTTT. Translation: CASSFGRGGLQPQHF.

In DNA, the CDR3 is TGCGCCAGCAGCCATGACCCTCAGGGGGGCACTGAAGCTTTCTTT. Encoded protein: CASSHDPQGGTEAFF. The V call is TRBV4-1, the J call TRBJ1-1, with TRBD1 identical over 7 bases. This CDR3 has 15 amino acids. Losses at the gene ends were 3 bases for V and 4 bases for J; bases not matched to a gene: 8. Germline lookup yields CDR1 MGHRA and CDR2 YSYEKL.

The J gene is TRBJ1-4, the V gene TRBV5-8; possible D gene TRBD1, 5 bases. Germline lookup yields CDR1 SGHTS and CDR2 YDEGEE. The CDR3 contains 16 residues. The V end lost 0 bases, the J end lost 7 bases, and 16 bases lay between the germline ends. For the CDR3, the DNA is TGTGCCAGCAGCTTGGGAGGGACTCTAGGTGGTGAAAAACTGTTTTTT. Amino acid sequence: CASSLGGTLGGEKLFF.

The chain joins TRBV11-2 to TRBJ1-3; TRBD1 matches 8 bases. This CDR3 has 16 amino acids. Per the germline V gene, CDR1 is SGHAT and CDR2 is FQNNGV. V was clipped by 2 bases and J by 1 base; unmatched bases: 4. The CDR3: CASSLTGGRSGNTIYF. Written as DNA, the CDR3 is TGTGCCAGCAGCTTAACAGGGGGAAGATCTGGAAACACCATATATTTT.

The DNA of the CDR3 is TGCGCCAGCAGCCTGGACCGCGGCAGTGGCTACACCTTC. Residues: CASSLDRGSGYTF. The V call is TRBV5-1, the J call TRBJ1-2; the D is unclear. Germline values: CDR1 SGHRS, CDR2 YFSETQ. V was pared by 4 bases and J by 7 bases, with 14 bases between. The CDR3 contains 13 residues.

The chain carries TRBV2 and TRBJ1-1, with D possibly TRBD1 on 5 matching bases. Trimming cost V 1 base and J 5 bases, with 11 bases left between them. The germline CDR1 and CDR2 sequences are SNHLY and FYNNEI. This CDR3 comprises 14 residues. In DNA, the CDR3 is TGTGCCAGCAGTGAAGTTGGGGGGGGGACTGAAGCTTTCTTT. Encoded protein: CASSEVGGGTEAFF.

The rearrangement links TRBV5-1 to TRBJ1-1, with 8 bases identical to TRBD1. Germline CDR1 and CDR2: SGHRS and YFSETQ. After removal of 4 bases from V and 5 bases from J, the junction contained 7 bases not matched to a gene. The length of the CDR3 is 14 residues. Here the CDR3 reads CASSTEDRATEAFF. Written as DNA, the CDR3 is TGCGCCAGCAGCACGGAGGACAGGGCGACTGAAGCTTTCTTT.